These 20 T cell receptor beta chains originate from one sample sequenced in a study of cytomegalovirus exposure and HLA in healthy donors. This PCR relied on a set of 60 Vbeta primers and 13 Jbeta primers. The data were produced by immunoSEQ multiplex PCR, yet TCRdb's version contains in-frame clones alone and is incomplete. The repertoire holds 170,000 or so clones, around 80% seen once, with about 3.8% in the top ten. The sample comprised PBMCs. These TCRs come from an older woman in good health and CMV-seropositive.

The chain uses TRBV7-6 and TRBJ2-7; D perhaps matches TRBD1 (6 bases). V lost 5 bases to trimming and J lost 2 bases, with 16 bases between them. Germline V gene sequence: CDR1 SGHVS, CDR2 FNYEAQ. This CDR3 comprises 15 residues. CDR3: CASSRTGTPTYEQYF. CDR3 bases: TGTGCCAGCAGCCGGACCGGGACACCTACCTACGAGCAGTACTTC.

V gene TRBV5-4 combines with J gene TRBJ2-5; maybe TRBD2 (6 bases). V was cut by 1 base and J by 3 bases, with 7 bases left in between. This CDR3 contains 13 residues. Germline V gene data show CDR1 as SGHNT and CDR2 as YYREEE (reference sequence). The CDR3 DNA follows: TGTGCCAGCAGCTTGATAGCGGAAGAGACCCAGTACTTC. This gives the protein CASSLIAEETQYF.

V gene TRBV2 combines with J gene TRBJ2-1, with TRBD1 identical over 8 bases. Germline lookup yields CDR1 SNHLY and CDR2 FYNNEI. This CDR3 comprises 14 residues. V was clipped by 10 bases and J by 7 bases; unmatched bases: 12. The CDR3 DNA sequence: TGTGCCACCACTCCCGGGACAGGTTTTAATGAGCAGTTCTTC. Its protein is CATTPGTGFNEQFF.

J is TRBJ1-1 and V is TRBV30; no definite D call. Germline V lookup: CDR1 GTSNPN, CDR2 SVGIG (reference sequence). The CDR3 is 13 residues long. V lost 3 bases and J lost 1, with 9 bases in between. CDR3 amino acids: CAWRRGPNTEAFF. DNA of the CDR3: TGTGCCTGGAGACGTGGGCCGAACACTGAAGCTTTCTTT.

The rearrangement links TRBV7-2 to TRBJ2-7; D might be TRBD2 (5 bases). The germline V and J ends were trimmed by 3 bases and 0 bases, with 12 bases remaining between them. Per germline, CDR1 SGHTA and CDR2 FQGNSA. This CDR3 has 15 residues. CDR3 sequence reads: CASSFPGVVSYEQYF. DNA of the CDR3: TGTGCCAGCAGCTTCCCCGGGGTAGTCTCCTACGAGCAGTACTTC. Full variable domain (rest looked up from reference TRBV7-2 and TRBJ2-7): GAGVSQSPSNKVTEKGKDVELRCDPISGHTALYWYRQSLGQGLEFLIYFQGNSAPDKSGLPSDRFSAERTGGSVSTLTIQRTQQEDSAVYLCASSFPGVVSYEQYFGPGTRLTVT.

The chain combines TRBV7-7 with TRBJ1-1; D perhaps matches TRBD1 (5 bases). V gave up 4 bases and J gave up 1 base, with 7 bases separating them. There are 13 residues in the CDR3. Germline V gene data show CDR1 as SSHAT and CDR2 as FNYEAQ (reference sequence). The CDR3 protein is CASSSDRNTEAFF. In nucleotides, the CDR3 is TGTGCCAGCAGCTCCGACAGGAACACTGAAGCTTTCTTT.

This rearrangement joins TRBV30 to TRBJ2-7; 7 bases match TRBD1. V shed 1 base, J shed 3 bases, and the junction held 6 bases outside the gene matches. Germline V gene data show CDR1 as GTSNPN and CDR2 as SVGIG (reference sequence). The CDR3 totals 14 residues. CDR3 protein: CAWSALRTGYEQYF. In DNA form, the CDR3 reads TGTGCCTGGAGTGCTTTGCGGACAGGCTACGAGCAGTACTTC.

V is TRBV9 and J is TRBJ2-7, with TRBD1 identical over 8 bases. J gave up 3 bases and V 3 bases, and 8 bases lay outside the gene matches. Germline values: CDR1 SGDLS, CDR2 YYNGEE. This CDR3 region has 15 residues. This chain's CDR3 is CASSATDRGSYEQYF. CDR3 in DNA: TGTGCCAGCAGCGCGACCGACAGGGGCAGCTACGAGCAGTACTTC.

This chain uses TRBV9 with TRBJ2-7; TRBD2 might be the D (5 bases). V gave up 0 bases and J gave up 3 bases, with 16 bases separating them. This CDR3 has 16 amino acids. Germline loops: CDR1 SGDLS, CDR2 YYNGEE. For the CDR3, the DNA is TGTGCCAGCAGCGTAGGGGTCGGAGGCCTCCTCTACGAGCAGTACTTC. Residues: CASSVGVGGLLYEQYF.

V usage is TRBV6-5 and J usage is TRBJ1-4, with 8 bases identical to TRBD1. This CDR3 has 15 amino acids. After removal of 5 bases from V and 8 bases from J, the junction contained 10 bases not matched to a gene. The germline V gene has CDR1 MNHEY and CDR2 SVGAGI. This chain's CDR3 is CASSRWTGMGEKLFF. CDR3 nucleotides: TGTGCCAGCAGTCGGTGGACAGGGATGGGGGAAAAACTGTTTTTT.

This chain connects TRBV10-2 to TRBJ1-3; no definite D call. Germline V gene data show CDR1 as WSHSY and CDR2 as SAAADI. This CDR3 region has 14 residues. Trimming stripped 6 bases from V and 0 bases from J, with 9 bases between. Written as DNA, the CDR3 is TGCGCCAGCAGATCAGGCGTCTCTGGAAACACCATATATTTT. Amino acids: CASRSGVSGNTIYF.

The chain has TRBV4-1 and TRBJ2-1; 12 nucleotides match TRBD2. This CDR3 spans 13 amino acids. Germline lookup yields CDR1 MGHRA and CDR2 YSYEKL. V lost 1 base to trimming and J lost 14 bases; unmatched junction nucleotides: 3. The DNA for the CDR3 is TGCGCCAGCAGCCAAGTGGGACTAGCGGGCAAGTTCTTC. As protein: CASSQVGLAGKFF.

Of note for this clone: A far larger clone lies a single base away; this is likely a read error. V usage is TRBV5-1 and J usage is TRBJ2-2; 7 nucleotides agree with TRBD1. The CDR3 is 18 residues long. The germline V gene encodes CDR1 SGHRS and CDR2 YFSETQ. With 4 bases clipped from V and 3 bases from J, the junction kept 15 bases outside the gene matches. The CDR3 loop is CASSGWGQTKMDTGELFF. Here the CDR3 DNA reads TGCGCCAGCAGCGGCTGGGGACAGACGAAAATGGACACCGGGGAGCTGTTTTTT. The entire variable domain, with the rest obtained from reference TRBV5-1 and TRBJ2-2, is as follows: KAGVTQTPRYLIKTRGQQVTLSCSPISGHRSVSWYQQTPGQGLQFLFEYFSETQRNKGNFPGRFSGRQFSNSRSEMNVSTLELGDSALYLCASSGWGQTKMDTGELFFGEGSRLTVL.

A single count supports this clone. This chain links TRBV28 with TRBJ2-2; possibly TRBD1 for D (6 bases). Per germline, CDR1 MDHEN and CDR2 SYDVKM. V was shortened by 3 bases and J by 1 base, with 6 bases between the two germline ends. There are 14 residues in the CDR3. The CDR3 loop is CASSLDRNTGELFF. CDR3 bases: TGTGCCAGCAGTTTGGACAGGAACACCGGGGAGCTGTTTTTT.

The rearrangement uses TRBV5-1 and TRBJ2-7; 9 bases match TRBD1. Losses at the gene ends were 8 bases for V and 2 bases for J; bases not matched to a gene: 5. This CDR3 has 13 amino acids. Germline CDR1 SGHRS, CDR2 YFSETQ. The CDR3 is CASRGQGTYEQYF. Written as DNA, the CDR3 is TGCGCCAGTCGGGGACAGGGCACCTACGAGCAGTACTTC.

The chain combines TRBV16 with TRBJ1-2; the D is unclear. The V end lost 1 base, the J end lost 6 bases, and 3 bases lay between the germline ends. Germline V gene sequence: CDR1 KGHSY, CDR2 FQNENV. CDR3 length equals 11 residues. CDR3 sequence reads: CASSQFNGYTF. As DNA, the CDR3 is TGTGCCAGCAGCCAATTCAATGGCTACACCTTC. Combining the CDR3 with reference TRBV16 and TRBJ1-2 gives the whole variable domain GEEVAQTPKHLVRGEGQKAKLYCAPIKGHSYVFWYQQVLKNEFKFLISFQNENVFDETGMPKERFSAKCLPNSPCSLEIQATKLEDSAVYFCASSQFNGYTFGSGTRLTVV.

J is TRBJ2-7 and V is TRBV11-1, with TRBD1 as a possible D gene (5 bases). Trimming left V 5 bases short and J 0 bases short, with 11 bases between. CDR3 length: 14 amino acids. Germline-derived CDR1 and CDR2 are SGHAT and FQDESV (reference sequence). The CDR3 nucleotides read TGTGCCAGCAGCGCCCAGGGATACTCCTACGAGCAGTACTTC. Protein product: CASSAQGYSYEQYF.

This clone was found a few times. V and J are TRBV4-1 and TRBJ2-7; weak D call: TRBD2 (6 bases). Germline V gene sequence: CDR1 MGHRA, CDR2 YSYEKL. The V end was cut by 1 base, the J end by 7 bases, with 11 bases between. The CDR3 has 13 residues. The CDR3 DNA is TGCGCCAGCAGCCAAGGGGAGGTAGCGGAGCAGTACTTC. Translation: CASSQGEVAEQYF.

V usage is TRBV5-1 and J usage is TRBJ2-3; 7 nucleotides agree with TRBD1. V trimming: 2 bases; J trimming: 4 bases; junction bases outside the gene matches: 10. The CDR3 contains 16 residues. Germline V gives CDR1 SGHRS, CDR2 YFSETQ. The CDR3 sequence: CASSFPGLQGADTQYF. The CDR3 DNA sequence: TGCGCCAGCAGCTTTCCCGGGCTCCAGGGGGCAGATACGCAGTATTTT.

This chain links TRBV11-3 with TRBJ2-3; D remains ambiguous. Between the trimmed V and J ends, which lost 5 bases and 6 bases, there was a span of 12 bases. CDR3 size: 13 residues. Germline CDR1 reads SGHNT; CDR2 reads YENEEA. In nucleotides, the CDR3 is TGTGCCAGCAGCGATCCTACTATGGATACGCAGTATTTT. Translated, it gives CASSDPTMDTQYF.